This TCR beta chain was identified during a study of shared clonotypes between healthy human individuals. Study-level information: Three CD4 naive, three CD4 memory, two CD8 naive and one CD8 memory plate were used per donor.

Study-wide findings and caveats: In the sorted subsets, rarefaction showed sequencing was incomplete despite large depth. Clonotypes that were shared across a few donors made up roughly 5% of naive CD4 clonotypes.

The CDR3 is 13 residues long. Germline V gives CDR1 MNHNY, CDR2 SVGAGI (reference sequence). Trimming took 6 bases from V and 4 from J, leaving 13 bases between them. Positive CCR7 selection of CD45RO-negative cells yielded the naive CD8 cells, and terminally differentiated effector memory CD45RA+ cells were excluded. Each PCR replicate from the sorted subsets contained 200 to 250 ng DNA, which is 25,000 to 30,000 T cell genomes. Method: immunoSEQ multiplex PCR; TCRdb's copy keeps in-frame clones and lacks some. Among some 2 million clones, just under 95% were seen once, and the ten largest hold around 1.1%. A remark on this clone: Its specificity is not known. Other DNA sequences in the same sample also yield this CDR3.

The TCR comes from a man aged 18 to 29 in good health. Sequenced: naive CD8+ T cells sorted from blood. The chain links TRBV6-6 to TRBJ2-7; D assignment may be TRBD1 or TRBD2 (5 bases each). Written as DNA, the CDR3 is TGTGCCAGCAGCTACGGAGAGGGGTACGAGCAGTACTTC. This sequence encodes CASSYGEGYEQYF.